A selection of T cell receptor beta chains follows, all from one sample in a study of shared clonotypes between healthy human individuals. Repertoires were generated with immunoSEQ multiplex PCR, while TCRdb's copy carries only in-frame clones and drops some. The table shows about 2.3 million clones, with about 92% occurring only once. Material: naive CD4+ T cells from PBMCs. The receptors were sampled from a man aged 18 to 29 in good health. Some clones in this sample may be carry-over from other donors' samples. CDR3s include the opening cysteine and the closing phenylalanine or tryptophan. D genes are given only for firm matches. Clone size, where shown, is once, few, many, or a class for clones that have expanded.

size	length	V	J	D	DNA	CDR3
NA	12	TRBV29-1	TRBJ2-5	NA	TGCAGCGCAGACAGGAACCAAGAGACCCAGTACTTC	CSADRNQETQYF
NA	14	TRBV5-1	TRBJ1-1	NA	TGCGCCAGCAGCCCGGGCGGGGTGAACACTGAAGCTTTCTTT	CASSPGGVNTEAFF
NA	15	TRBV7-6	TRBJ2-6	NA	TGTGCCAGCAGCTTAAGGAGCTCTGGGGCCAACGTCCTGACTTTC	CASSLRSSGANVLTF
NA	16	TRBV5-1	TRBJ2-5	TRBD1	TGCGCCAGCAGCTTGGGGGTTCAGGGGGCCAGGGAGACCCAGTACTTC	CASSLGVQGARETQYF
few	14	TRBV19	TRBJ1-1	NA	TGTGCCAGTAGTACCCAACGCGGGGGGACTGAAGCTTTCTTT	CASSTQRGGTEAFF
NA	17	TRBV11-3	TRBJ2-3	TRBD2	TGTGCCAGCAACTTTCCCAGGACTAGCGGGAGGGCCGATACGCAGTATTTT	CASNFPRTSGRADTQYF
NA	14	TRBV7-2	TRBJ2-7	NA	TGTGCCAGCAGCTACGGATATGGGATCTACGAGCAGTACTTC	CASSYGYGIYEQYF
once	17	TRBV7-9	TRBJ2-7	NA	TGTGCCAGCAGCGCACTTGGGGGGTGGGACTTGCCTGGGGAGCAGTACTTC	CASSALGGWDLPGEQYF
NA	12	TRBV28	TRBJ1-1	NA	TGTGCCAGCAGCCCACCCACTCCTGAAGCTTTCTTT	CASSPPTPEAFF
NA	17	TRBV5-4	TRBJ2-7	NA	TGTGCCAGCAGCTTGGGTCCGAGGACTTCTTCTGGCTACGAGCAGTACTTC	CASSLGPRTSSGYEQYF
NA	14	TRBV30	TRBJ1-5	NA	TGTGCCTGGGCGGCGTCGGGCGGCAATCAGCCCCAGCATTTT	CAWAASGGNQPQHF
NA	18	TRBV27	TRBJ2-3	TRBD2	TGTGCCAGCAGCTCCTCGGACGGCGGGAGGGTTGGCACAGATACGCAGTATTTT	CASSSSDGGRVGTDTQYF
NA	13	TRBV6-5	TRBJ2-7	NA	TGTGCCAGCAGCCAATCCGATCATGTAGAGCAGTACTTC	CASSQSDHVEQYF
once	14	TRBV7-9	TRBJ2-7	TRBD1	TGTGCCAGCAGTCGTACAGGGGGTTCGTACGAGCAGTACTTC	CASSRTGGSYEQYF
NA	14	TRBV11-3	TRBJ2-1	NA	TGTGCCAGCAGCTCAAGGAGCTCCTACAATGAGCAGTTCTTC	CASSSRSSYNEQFF
NA	10	TRBV20-1	TRBJ2-3	NA	TGCAGTGCTACAAGGGATACGCAGTATTTT	CSATRDTQYF
NA	13	TRBV5-4	TRBJ1-4	NA	TGTGCCAGCAGCCCAGGGAATCCGGGAAAACTGTTTTTT	CASSPGNPGKLFF
NA	14	TRBV28	TRBJ2-7	TRBD1	TGTGCCAGCAGACCTGGACAGGGACTCTACGAGCAGTACTTC	CASRPGQGLYEQYF
NA	11	TRBV6-6	TRBJ1-2	NA	TGTGCCAGCAGGACAGGAGATGGCTACACCTTC	CASRTGDGYTF
NA	14	TRBV5-4	TRBJ2-4	TRBD1	TGTGCCAGCAGCTCAAGGGACAGGTTGAGCATTCAGTACTTC	CASSSRDRLSIQYF
NA	15	TRBV7-8	TRBJ2-1	TRBD2	TGTGCCAGCAGCTTATGGTACGGGGGGGACAATGAGCAGTTCTTC	CASSLWYGGDNEQFF
NA	15	TRBV7-3	TRBJ2-3	NA	TGTGCCAGCAGCTTAACTGGGAGCAGCACAGATACGCAGTATTTT	CASSLTGSSTDTQYF
NA	15	TRBV10-3	TRBJ2-1	TRBD2	TGTGCCATCAGCGACAGCGGGGGGACTTACAATGAGCAGTTCTTC	CAISDSGGTYNEQFF
NA	14	TRBV2	TRBJ1-1	TRBD1	TGTGCCAGCAACCGCGACAGGGGGGCAACTGAAGCTTTCTTT	CASNRDRGATEAFF
NA	15	TRBV30	TRBJ2-7	TRBD1	TGTGCCTGGAGTCGACCCGCCGGGACAGCGTACGAGCAGTACTTC	CAWSRPAGTAYEQYF
NA	16	TRBV7-2	TRBJ1-2	TRBD1	TGTGCCAGCAGCCCGGGACAGGTGCTTCTTAACTATGGCTACACCTTC	CASSPGQVLLNYGYTF
NA	12	TRBV5-4	TRBJ2-7	NA	TGTGCCAGCAGCTACAGGGCAGGTGAGCAGTACTTC	CASSYRAGEQYF
NA	15	TRBV5-1	TRBJ2-7	TRBD2	TGCGCCAGCAGCCCTCCGACTAGCGGGGCCTACGAGCAGTACTTC	CASSPPTSGAYEQYF
once	18	TRBV9	TRBJ1-4	TRBD1	TGTGCCAGTTCACAGAGAGGGGGCCAAACCTTAACTAATGAAAAACTGTTTTTT	CASSQRGGQTLTNEKLFF
NA	12	TRBV2	TRBJ2-5	NA	TGTGCCAGCAGTGAAGGGAAAGAGACCCAGTACTTC	CASSEGKETQYF
NA	15	TRBV4-3	TRBJ2-5	NA	TGCGCCAGCAGCCGAACTCTGACAGGCGGAGAGACCCAGTACTTC	CASSRTLTGGETQYF
NA	14	TRBV15	TRBJ2-2	NA	TGTGCCACCAGCAGAGATCCCAACACCGGGGAGCTGTTTTTT	CATSRDPNTGELFF
once	15	TRBV27	TRBJ2-7	NA	TGTGCCAGCAGTTCCCGGCCGGACAACTCCTACGAGCAGTACTTC	CASSSRPDNSYEQYF
NA	17	TRBV7-2	TRBJ2-5	TRBD2	TGTGCCAGCAGACAGGGACTAGCGGGGATGACCGGGGAGACCCAGTACTTC	CASRQGLAGMTGETQYF
NA	15	TRBV5-1	TRBJ2-2	NA	TGCGCCAGCAGCACCATTCAAGGGCGGGTCGGGGAGCTGTTTTTT	CASSTIQGRVGELFF
NA	12	TRBV7-9	TRBJ2-7	NA	TGTGCCAGCAGCAATGAAGGTTACGAGCAGTACTTC	CASSNEGYEQYF
NA	14	TRBV7-3	TRBJ2-1	TRBD1	TGTGCCAGCAGCCCCGGGACAGAAATTAATGAGCAGTTCTTC	CASSPGTEINEQFF
NA	13	TRBV5-4	TRBJ2-3	NA	TGTGCCAGCAGCTTTGGGGGGACAGATACGCAGTATTTT	CASSFGGTDTQYF
NA	13	TRBV28	TRBJ2-1	NA	TGTGCCAGCAGACATACCAACGGGAATGAGCAGTTCTTC	CASRHTNGNEQFF
NA	15	TRBV15	TRBJ2-2	NA	TGTGCCACCAGCCTCATGACAGGACCGACCGGGGAGCTGTTTTTT	CATSLMTGPTGELFF
NA	15	TRBV23-1	TRBJ1-3	TRBD1	TGCGCCAGCAGTAAGGACAGGGGTTGCGGAAACACCATATATTTT	CASSKDRGCGNTIYF
once	17	TRBV9	TRBJ2-6	TRBD1	TGTGCCAGCAGCGACAGGGGGCCCGGGCTTGGGGCCAACGTCCTGACTTTC	CASSDRGPGLGANVLTF
NA	15	TRBV15	TRBJ2-3	NA	TGTGCCACCAGCAGAGGGGCGACCAGCACAGATACGCAGTATTTT	CATSRGATSTDTQYF
NA	13	TRBV5-1	TRBJ2-7	NA	TGCGCCAGCAGCTTGACGGCCCGGGACGAGCAGTACTTC	CASSLTARDEQYF
once	14	TRBV19	TRBJ1-4	NA	TGTGCCAGTAGTATGGGCGCAACTAATGAAAAACTGTTTTTT	CASSMGATNEKLFF
few	15	TRBV9	TRBJ2-2	NA	TGTGCCAGCAGCGTAGACAGGGCGAACACCGGGGAGCTGTTTTTT	CASSVDRANTGELFF
NA	14	TRBV30	TRBJ2-5	TRBD2	TGTGCCTGGAGCGGTTCAGGGAGGGCGGAGACCCAGTACTTC	CAWSGSGRAETQYF
NA	15	TRBV30	TRBJ1-3	NA	TGTGCCTGGAGCGGGGACGGTTACTCTGGAAACACCATATATTTT	CAWSGDGYSGNTIYF
NA	16	TRBV6-6	TRBJ2-5	NA	TGTGCCAGCAGTTACTCGAGTCGGGCTGACCAAGAGACCCAGTACTTC	CASSYSSRADQETQYF
NA	15	TRBV7-3	TRBJ2-3	NA	TGTGCCAGCAGCCAATTTAGCGGAAGCACAGATACGCAGTATTTT	CASSQFSGSTDTQYF
NA	12	TRBV2	TRBJ2-7	NA	TGTGCCAGCAGTGAACTGGACTCCGAGCAGTACTTC	CASSELDSEQYF
NA	14	TRBV18	TRBJ1-3	NA	TGTGCCAGCCTAGACGGGCGGTCTGGAAACACCATATATTTT	CASLDGRSGNTIYF
NA	11	TRBV7-9	TRBJ2-7	NA	TGTGCCAGCAGCCCCATCAGGGAGCAGTACTTC	CASSPIREQYF
NA	14	TRBV29-1	TRBJ2-3	NA	TGCAGCGCAGCCCCGGCAAGGGTGTCAGATACGCAGTATTTT	CSAAPARVSDTQYF
once	15	TRBV7-8	TRBJ2-7	TRBD1	TGTGCCAGCAGTCAACCGGGACAGGGTTTCCACGAGCAGTACTTC	CASSQPGQGFHEQYF
NA	13	TRBV5-1	TRBJ2-3	NA	TGCGCCAGCAGCTTGGAGGACCCAGATACGCAGTATTTT	CASSLEDPDTQYF
NA	16	TRBV4-3	TRBJ2-7	NA	TGCGCCAGCAGCCCGCACCCTAGGGCAGCCTCCAACGAGCAGTACTTC	CASSPHPRAASNEQYF
NA	15	TRBV6-6	TRBJ1-5	NA	TGTGCCAGCAGTTTGGGCAGTATAAGCAATCAGCCCCAGCATTTT	CASSLGSISNQPQHF
few	14	TRBV7-2	TRBJ1-5	NA	TGTGCCAGCAGCTTGACAGGCCTTAATCAGCCCCAGCATTTT	CASSLTGLNQPQHF
NA	15	TRBV7-2	TRBJ2-1	TRBD1	TGTGCCAGCAGCCCACACAGGGGGCGGTACAATGAGCAGTTCTTC	CASSPHRGRYNEQFF